The 5 T cell receptor beta chains in this list originate from one sample, sequenced in a study of T cells in Graves' hyperthyroidism and ophthalmopathy. TCR beta CDR3 sequences were amplified from RNA transcripts. HTBI primers were the set used in a first-round RT-PCR of the TCR CDR3. One entry per CDR3 protein, called by TCRdb with MiXCR from the multiplex PCR reads. The repertoire holds 450,000 to 550,000 distinct CDR3 sequences, with around 22% as singletons. The material sequenced was blood. These receptors all come from a woman aged 25 to 39 with Graves' ophthalmopathy.

This clonotype was counted ten times or more. This chain links TRBV10-3 with TRBJ1-2, with D possibly TRBD1 on 5 matching bases. The CDR3 loop spans 14 amino acids. V gave up 3 bases and J gave up 8 bases, with 16 bases separating them. CDR1 and CDR2 from the germline V gene are ENHRY and SYGVKD. The CDR3 DNA reads as TGTGCCATCAGTGAATCAGGGCTTAACAGCGGCTACACCTTC. This translates into CAISESGLNSGYTF.

The gene calls are TRBV6-5 and TRBJ1-2, with TRBD1 matching over 11 bases. From germline, CDR1 is MNHEY and CDR2 SVGAGI. This CDR3 region has 15 residues. V lost 7 bases and J lost 4; bases outside the gene matches: 8. The CDR3 nucleotides read TGTGCCAGCAATTCCCGGACAGGGGGCGGCTATGGCTACACCTTC. The encoded protein is CASNSRTGGGYGYTF.

This chain uses TRBV4-1 with TRBJ2-7, with 11 bases matching TRBD2. Germline loops: CDR1 MGHRA, CDR2 YSYEKL. The V and J ends lost 4 bases and 0 bases, in that order; junction bases with no gene match: 5. The length of the CDR3 is 16 residues. As DNA, the CDR3 is TGCGCCAGCAGCCCAGCAGGACTAGCGGGCTCCTACGAGCAGTACTTC. This sequence encodes CASSPAGLAGSYEQYF.

Ten or more counts support this clonotype. The V and J genes are TRBV20-1 and TRBJ1-1; maybe TRBD1 (5 bases). V was shortened by 0 bases and J by 7 bases, with 15 bases between the two germline ends. This CDR3 spans 14 amino acids. Per germline, CDR1 DFQATT and CDR2 SNEGSKA (reference sequence). CDR3: CSAREGRVLGEAFF. CDR3 nucleotides: TGCAGTGCTAGAGAGGGGCGCGTTTTAGGTGAAGCTTTCTTT.

The sample holds many counts of this clonotype. The chain uses TRBV7-7 and TRBJ1-1, with D unresolved. The CDR3 totals 13 residues. Germline V gene sequence: CDR1 SSHAT, CDR2 FNYEAQ (reference sequence). The CDR3 DNA reads as TGTGCTAGCTGTCCCAGCGAGTACACTGAAGCTTTCTTT. It translates to CASCPSEYTEAFF.